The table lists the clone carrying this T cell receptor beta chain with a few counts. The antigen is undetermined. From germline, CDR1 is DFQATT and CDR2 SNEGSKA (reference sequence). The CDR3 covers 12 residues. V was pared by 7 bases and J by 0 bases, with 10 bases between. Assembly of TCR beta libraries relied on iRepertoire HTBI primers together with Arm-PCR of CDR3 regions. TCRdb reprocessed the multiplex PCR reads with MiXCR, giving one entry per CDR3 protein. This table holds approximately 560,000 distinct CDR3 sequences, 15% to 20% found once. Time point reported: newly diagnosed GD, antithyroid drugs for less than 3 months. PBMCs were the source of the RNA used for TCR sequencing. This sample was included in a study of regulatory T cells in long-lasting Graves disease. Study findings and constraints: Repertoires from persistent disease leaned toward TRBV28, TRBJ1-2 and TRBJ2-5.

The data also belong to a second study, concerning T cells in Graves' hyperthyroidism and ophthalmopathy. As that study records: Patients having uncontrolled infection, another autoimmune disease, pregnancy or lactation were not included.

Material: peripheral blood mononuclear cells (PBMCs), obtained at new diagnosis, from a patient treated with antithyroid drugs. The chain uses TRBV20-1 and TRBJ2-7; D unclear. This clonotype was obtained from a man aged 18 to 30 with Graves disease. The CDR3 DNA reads TGCAGTGGCAGGATCAGCTCCTACGAGCAGTACTTC. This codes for CSGRISSYEQYF.